This TCR beta chain was captured in a study of blood T cell dynamics during melanoma immunotherapy. A fixed DNA input of 350 ng was used per bulk PBMC sample. Measured with immunoSEQ multiplex PCR; TCRdb has only the in-frame clones, and not every one. This sample has roughly 7,000 clones, with about 88% found just once. Time point specified: week 3, after first cycle of checkpoint inhibitor. Losses at the gene ends were 7 bases for V and 6 bases for J; bases not matched to a gene: 13. Germline V gene data show CDR1 as MNHEY and CDR2 as SVGAGI. The CDR3 totals 15 residues. This material consisted of blood, taken from a patient treated with checkpoint blockade. The TCR comes from a human donor with melanoma. Some clones in this sample may be carry-over from other donors' samples. The rearrangement uses TRBV6-5 and TRBJ2-3; TRBD2 matches 7 bases. This chain's CDR3 is CASKDSGGGWDTQYF. Written as DNA, the CDR3 is TGTGCCAGCAAGGATTCTGGCGGGGGTTGGGATACGCAGTATTTT.